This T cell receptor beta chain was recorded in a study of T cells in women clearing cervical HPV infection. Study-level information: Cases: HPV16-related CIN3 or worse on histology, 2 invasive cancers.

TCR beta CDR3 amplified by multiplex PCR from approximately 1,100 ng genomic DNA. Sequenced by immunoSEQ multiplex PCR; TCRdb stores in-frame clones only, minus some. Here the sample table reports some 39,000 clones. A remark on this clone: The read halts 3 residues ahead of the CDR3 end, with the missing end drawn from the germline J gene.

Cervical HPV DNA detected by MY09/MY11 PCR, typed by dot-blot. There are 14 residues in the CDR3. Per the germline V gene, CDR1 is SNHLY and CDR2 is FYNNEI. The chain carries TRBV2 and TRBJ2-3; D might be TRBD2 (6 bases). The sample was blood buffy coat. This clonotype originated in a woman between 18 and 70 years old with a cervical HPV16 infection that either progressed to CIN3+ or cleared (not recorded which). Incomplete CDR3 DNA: TGTGCCACTAAACCAACTAGCATCCAAGAGACG. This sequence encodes CATKPTSIQET. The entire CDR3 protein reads CATKPTSIQETQYF.